This T cell receptor beta chain originates from a study of blood T cell repertoires in COVID-19 (dated by TCRdb to 2019 to 2021). In terms of the full investigation: Samples covering the acute and convalescent phases of COVID-19 were provided by collaborators in the United States, Italy and Spain. Nearly every sample came with metadata listing a de-identified subject ID, COVID-19 status, age in years and sex. A freely available public database, intended as a resource for researchers studying the immune response to SARS-CoV-2, is where the repertoires were released. Subjects who had been exposed to COVID-19, were actively infected with it, or had recovered from it provided the deeply sampled blood TCRbeta repertoires that made up the dataset. HLA class I and class II types, where available, came from metadata supplied by the sample provider rather than from assay-based typing. Samples came from the ongoing ImmuneRACE study (first 160 participants) plus 1,254 subjects from 6 global collaborators. The prospective study material was composed of cDNA or gDNA derived from T cells, B-cell-depleted T cells, or PBMCs.

In its sample, this clone was seen once. Its antigen specificity is not known. No base-level quality is on record; no much larger clone is a single base apart. Whole blood was collected in K2EDTA tubes by collaborating institutions according to the institutions' own protocols. For TCRbeta analysis, collaborators shipped samples in one of three forms: frozen whole blood, isolated PBMCs, or DNA extracted from either of those sample types. TCRbeta CDR3 regions were amplified from genomic DNA using the immunoSEQ Assay, a bias-controlled multiplex PCR. The authors' pipeline ran thus. Within the assay, amplification of reference gene primers was used to estimate how many nucleated cells each sample contained. Sequence reads were collapsed and filtered to measure the absolute abundance of every unique TCRbeta CDR3 rearrangement. For each sample, productive Simpson clonality was calculated as the square root of Simpson's diversity index over productive rearrangements. TCRdb limited this immuneACCESS table to in-frame rearrangements with V and J called. A share of clones is missing; checked studies link under half to unresolved V genes, and the rest is unexplained. The V and J calls and clone size are taken from that table; D and trimming were inferred from the DNA. This sample gives approximately 50,000 clones in total; 85% of them show up just once. About a tenth of the sample goes to the ten largest clones.

V loses 10 bases of germline sequence and J loses 0 bases, and the interval between the two ends is 16 bases. From cysteine to phenylalanine, the CDR3 is 16 amino acids long. Just the 48-base CDR3 DNA is kept, in frame starting at base 1. The germline V gene encodes CDR1 MNHNY and CDR2 SVGAGI (reference sequence). Points the paper makes about the study in general: How much clinical and demographic metadata was included differed by source and by participant, and the metadata was provided uncurated.

The sequence derives from a human donor in a cohort sampled during active COVID-19. Sequenced material: peripheral blood. The V and J segments used are TRBV6-6 and TRBJ2-6; the D gene lacks a confident call. The DNA sequence is TGTGCCACCAAACGTCCCGACACCTCTGGGGCCAACGTCCTGACTTTC. Its coded protein is CATKRPDTSGANVLTF.